Listed here are 8 T cell receptor beta chains from one sample, sequenced in a study of cytomegalovirus exposure and HLA in healthy donors. PCR involved 60 Vbeta and 13 Jbeta primers. Assay used: immunoSEQ multiplex PCR; TCRdb lists only in-frame clones, some missing. The top ten clones hold around 18% of a sample with approximately 40,000 clones, approximately 66% of them seen once. Specimen: PBMCs. These receptors were taken from a man aged 50 or older in good health and CMV-seropositive.

The chain has TRBV6-5 and TRBJ1-1; TRBD1 is a possible D gene (6 bases). This CDR3 comprises 15 residues. CDR1 MNHEY and CDR2 SVGAGI come from the germline V gene. V was shortened by 4 bases and J by 1 base, with 13 bases between the two germline ends. The CDR3 sequence: CASSSAGEGNTEAFF. DNA for the CDR3: TGTGCCAGCAGTTCCGCAGGGGAAGGGAACACTGAAGCTTTCTTT.

CDR3 amino acids: CASSLLSRDALTEGYTF. The CDR3 DNA is TGTGCCAGCAGTTTACTTTCGCGGGACGCCCTGACGGAGGGCTACACCTTC. This chain links TRBV28 with TRBJ1-2; D may be TRBD1 (5 bases). V shed 2 bases and J shed 8 bases, with 24 bases lying between them. The length of the CDR3 is 17 residues. The germline CDR1 and CDR2 sequences are MDHEN and SYDVKM.

The gene calls are TRBV14 and TRBJ2-1, with D hard to call. CDR3 length: 15 residues. The V gene's germline CDR1 is SGHDN and CDR2 FVKESK. Trimming cost V 0 bases and J 2 bases, with 8 bases left between them. DNA for the CDR3: TGTGCCAGCAGCCAAGACCACGGTCCCTACAATGAGCAGTTCTTC. It encodes CASSQDHGPYNEQFF.

A few counts support this clone. V gene TRBV18 combines with J gene TRBJ1-6; 7 bases fit TRBD1. Trimming took 6 bases from V and 10 from J; bases not matched to a gene: 12. The germline CDR1 and CDR2 sequences are KGHSH and LQKENI. The CDR3 totals 15 residues. The CDR3 sequence: CASSPETGYGSPLHF. The DNA for the CDR3 is TGTGCCAGCTCCCCGGAGACAGGGTACGGCTCACCCCTCCACTTT.

This rearrangement joins TRBV5-1 to TRBJ1-1; TRBD1 is a possible D gene (6 bases). The V gene's germline CDR1 is SGHRS and CDR2 YFSETQ. This CDR3 is built from 14 residues. V was pared by 4 bases and J by 5 bases, with 15 bases between. DNA of the CDR3: TGCGCCAGCAGCACCGCGGGGGCAGATACTGAAGCTTTCTTT. Its translation: CASSTAGADTEAFF.

The chain carries TRBV5-4 and TRBJ1-4, with D possibly being TRBD1 (6 bases). Germline loops: CDR1 SGHNT, CDR2 YYREEE (reference sequence). Trimming removed 4 bases at V and 2 bases at J, with 18 bases between. The CDR3 loop spans 17 amino acids. This CDR3 reads CASSLPGLGGTNEKLFF. CDR3 coding DNA: TGTGCCAGCAGCCTTCCGGGACTAGGGGGTACTAATGAAAAACTGTTTTTT.

The J gene is TRBJ1-6, the V gene TRBV5-1, with D unresolved. CDR1 is SGHRS and CDR2 is YFSETQ in the germline V gene. V shed 0 bases and J shed 0 bases, with 13 bases lying between them. This CDR3 has 18 amino acids. The CDR3 sequence: CASSLAGWFSSYNSPLHF. CDR3 DNA: TGCGCCAGCAGCTTGGCCGGGTGGTTTAGCTCCTATAATTCACCCCTCCACTTT.

V usage is TRBV5-8 and J usage is TRBJ2-1; TRBD2 agrees at 7 bases. CDR1 is SGHTS, CDR2 YDEGEE, per germline. The CDR3 consists of 16 residues. V trimming: 0 bases; J trimming: 2 bases; junction bases outside the gene matches: 5. In nucleotides, the CDR3 is TGTGCCAGCAGCTTGGCCCGGGGGGTCACCTACAATGAGCAGTTCTTC. Translated: CASSLARGVTYNEQFF.